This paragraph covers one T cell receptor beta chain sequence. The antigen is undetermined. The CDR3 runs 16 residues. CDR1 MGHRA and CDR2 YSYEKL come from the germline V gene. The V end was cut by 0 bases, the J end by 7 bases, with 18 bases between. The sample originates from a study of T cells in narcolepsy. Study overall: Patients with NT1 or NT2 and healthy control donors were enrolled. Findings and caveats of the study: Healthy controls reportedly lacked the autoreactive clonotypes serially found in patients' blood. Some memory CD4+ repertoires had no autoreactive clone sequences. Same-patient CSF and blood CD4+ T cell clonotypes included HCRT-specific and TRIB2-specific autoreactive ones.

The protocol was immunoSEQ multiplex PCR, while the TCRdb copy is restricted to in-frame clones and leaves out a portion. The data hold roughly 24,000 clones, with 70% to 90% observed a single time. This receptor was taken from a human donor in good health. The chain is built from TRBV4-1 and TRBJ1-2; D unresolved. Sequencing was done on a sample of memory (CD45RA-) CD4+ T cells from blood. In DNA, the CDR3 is TGCGCCAGCAGCCAAGAAACCCCGGGAGGGAGCGGTGGCTACACCTTC. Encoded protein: CASSQETPGGSGGYTF.